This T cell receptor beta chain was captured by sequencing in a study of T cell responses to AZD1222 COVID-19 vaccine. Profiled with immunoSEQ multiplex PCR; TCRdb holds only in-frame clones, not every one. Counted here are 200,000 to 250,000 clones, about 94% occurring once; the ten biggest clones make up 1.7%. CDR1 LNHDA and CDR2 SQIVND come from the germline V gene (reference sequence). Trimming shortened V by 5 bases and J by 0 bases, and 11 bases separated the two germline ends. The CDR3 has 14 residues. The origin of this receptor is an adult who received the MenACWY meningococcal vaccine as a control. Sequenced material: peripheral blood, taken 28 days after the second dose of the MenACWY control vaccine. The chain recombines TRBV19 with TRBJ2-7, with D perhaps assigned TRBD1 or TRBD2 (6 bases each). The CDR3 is CASSAGQVSYEQYF. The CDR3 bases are TGTGCCAGTAGTGCGGGACAAGTCTCCTACGAGCAGTACTTC.